This note documents a single TCR beta chain sequence. Its matching antigen is unknown. The source of the sample is a study of CD8+ T cells in alopecia areata. Germline values: CDR1 SGHTA, CDR2 FQGNSA. V lost 3 bases to trimming and J lost 3 bases, with 8 bases between them. The CDR3 covers 13 residues. Treatment described: oral pan-JAK inhibitor, 5-10 mg twice daily. PBMC-derived CD4+ and CD8+ T cells were sorted. Study results and limitations: During tofacitinib treatment, many expanded lesional clones remained in scalp and blood.

RNA, once extracted, was reverse transcribed into cDNA for use as the sequencing template. Clones were sequenced by immunoSEQ multiplex PCR, and TCRdb holds only the in-frame ones, with some missing. The sample gives roughly 210,000 clones, approximately 40% of which show up once; 2% to 3% is in the top ten. Specimen: CD4+ T cells sorted from blood, collected at roughly week 36, from a patient treated with tofacitinib. V and J are TRBV7-2 and TRBJ2-5, with D possibly being TRBD2 (5 bases). This TCR was sampled from a human donor with alopecia areata. The CDR3 loop reads CASSLLAEETQYF. The CDR3 DNA follows: TGTGCCAGCAGCTTGCTAGCAGAAGAGACCCAGTACTTC.